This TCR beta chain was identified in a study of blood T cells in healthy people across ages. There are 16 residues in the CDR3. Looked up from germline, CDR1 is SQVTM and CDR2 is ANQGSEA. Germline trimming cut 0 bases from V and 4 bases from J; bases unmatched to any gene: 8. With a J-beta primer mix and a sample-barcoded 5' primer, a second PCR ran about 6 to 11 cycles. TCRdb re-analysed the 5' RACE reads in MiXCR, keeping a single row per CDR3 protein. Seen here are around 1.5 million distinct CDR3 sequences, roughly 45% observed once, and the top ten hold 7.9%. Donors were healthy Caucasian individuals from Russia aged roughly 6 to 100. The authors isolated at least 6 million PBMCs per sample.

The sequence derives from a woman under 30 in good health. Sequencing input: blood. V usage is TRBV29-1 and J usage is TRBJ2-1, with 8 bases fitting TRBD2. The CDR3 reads CSVEEPTAGAYNEQFF. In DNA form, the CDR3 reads TGCAGCGTTGAAGAACCCACAGCGGGAGCGTACAATGAGCAGTTCTTC.